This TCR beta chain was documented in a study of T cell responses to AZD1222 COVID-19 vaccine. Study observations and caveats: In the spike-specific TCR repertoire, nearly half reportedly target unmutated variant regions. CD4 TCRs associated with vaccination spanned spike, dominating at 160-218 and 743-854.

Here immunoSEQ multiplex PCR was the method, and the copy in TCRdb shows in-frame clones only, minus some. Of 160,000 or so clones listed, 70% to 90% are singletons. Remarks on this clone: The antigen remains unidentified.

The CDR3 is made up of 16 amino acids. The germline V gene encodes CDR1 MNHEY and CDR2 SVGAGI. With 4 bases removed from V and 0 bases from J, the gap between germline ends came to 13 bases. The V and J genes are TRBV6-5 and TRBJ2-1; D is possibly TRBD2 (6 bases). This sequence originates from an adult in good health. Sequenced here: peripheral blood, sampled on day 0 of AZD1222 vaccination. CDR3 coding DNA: TGTGCCAGCAGTTTCTTTAGCGGCACCTCCTACAATGAGCAGTTCTTC. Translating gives CASSFFSGTSYNEQFF.